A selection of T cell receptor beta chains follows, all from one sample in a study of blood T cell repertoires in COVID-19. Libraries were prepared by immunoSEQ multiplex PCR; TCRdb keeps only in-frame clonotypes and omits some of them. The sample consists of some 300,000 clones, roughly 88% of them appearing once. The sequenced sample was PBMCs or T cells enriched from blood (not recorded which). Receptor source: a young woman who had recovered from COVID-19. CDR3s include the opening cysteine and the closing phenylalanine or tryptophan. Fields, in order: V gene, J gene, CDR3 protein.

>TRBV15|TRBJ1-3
CATSRDFGTELSGNTIYF
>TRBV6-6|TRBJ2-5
CASSYPLATRGETQYF
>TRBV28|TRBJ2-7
CASLRGTGLTYEQYF
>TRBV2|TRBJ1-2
CASSEGRNYGYTF
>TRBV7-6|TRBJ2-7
CASSRSPGPTYEQYF
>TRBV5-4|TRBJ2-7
CASSSVGGVNEQYF
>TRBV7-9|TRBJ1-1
CASSLDRSNTEAFF
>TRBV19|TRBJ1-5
CASRPRAGGDKNQPQHF
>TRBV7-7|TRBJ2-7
CASSIGLSDSGHYEQYF
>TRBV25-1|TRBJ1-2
CASSVRAGYGYTF
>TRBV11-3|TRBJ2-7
CASSLVWGRKAYEQYF
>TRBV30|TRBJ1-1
CAWSGDTLNTEAFF
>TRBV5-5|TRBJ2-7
CASSLFSTYEQYF
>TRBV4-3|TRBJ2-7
CASSHQDRGSYEQYF
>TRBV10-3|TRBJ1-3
CAISDLGAGNTIYF
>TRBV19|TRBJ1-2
CASRRRNYGYTF
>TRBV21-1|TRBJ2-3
CASSKGGLAGERGTDTQYF
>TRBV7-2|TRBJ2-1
CASSPQGAGGRNEQFF
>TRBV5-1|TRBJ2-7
CASSLVAGFDNEQYF
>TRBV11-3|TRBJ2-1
CASSVQARSYNEQFF
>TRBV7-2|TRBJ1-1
CASSPQGAEAFF
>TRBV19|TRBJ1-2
CASSITPKTGNGYTF